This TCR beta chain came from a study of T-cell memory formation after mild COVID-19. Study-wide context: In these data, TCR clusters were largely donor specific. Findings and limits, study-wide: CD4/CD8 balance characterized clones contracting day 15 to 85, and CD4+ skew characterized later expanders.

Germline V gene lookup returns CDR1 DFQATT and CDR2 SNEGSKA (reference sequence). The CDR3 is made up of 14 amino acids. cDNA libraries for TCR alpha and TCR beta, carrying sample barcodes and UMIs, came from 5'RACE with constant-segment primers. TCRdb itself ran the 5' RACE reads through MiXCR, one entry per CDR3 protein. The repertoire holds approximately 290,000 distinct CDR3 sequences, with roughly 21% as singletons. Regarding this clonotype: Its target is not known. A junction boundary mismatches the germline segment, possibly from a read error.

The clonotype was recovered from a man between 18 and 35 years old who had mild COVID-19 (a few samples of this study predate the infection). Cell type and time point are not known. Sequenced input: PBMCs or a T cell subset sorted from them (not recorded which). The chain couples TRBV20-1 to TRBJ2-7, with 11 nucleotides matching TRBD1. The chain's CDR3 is CSARAGTGGYEQYF. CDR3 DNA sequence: TGCAGTGCCAGAGCCGGGACAGGGGGCTACGAGCAGTACTTC.